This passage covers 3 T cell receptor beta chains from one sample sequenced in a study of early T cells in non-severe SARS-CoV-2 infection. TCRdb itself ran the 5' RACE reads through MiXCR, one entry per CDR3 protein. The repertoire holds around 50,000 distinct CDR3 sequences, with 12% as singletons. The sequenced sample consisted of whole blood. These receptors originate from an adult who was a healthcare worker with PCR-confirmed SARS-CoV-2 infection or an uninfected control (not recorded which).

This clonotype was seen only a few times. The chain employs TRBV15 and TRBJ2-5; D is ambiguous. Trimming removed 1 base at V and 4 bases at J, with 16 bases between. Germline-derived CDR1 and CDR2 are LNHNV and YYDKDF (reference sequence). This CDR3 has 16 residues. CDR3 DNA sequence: TGTGCCACCAGCAGAGCGTGGCAGAGGCCTGGAGAGACCCAGTACTTC. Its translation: CATSRAWQRPGETQYF.

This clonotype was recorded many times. This CDR3 reads CASSVVAGYNEQFF. DNA for the CDR3: TGTGCCAGCAGCGTAGTAGCGGGGTACAATGAGCAGTTCTTC. The chain combines TRBV9 with TRBJ2-1; 8 nucleotides align to TRBD2. Per germline, CDR1 SGDLS and CDR2 YYNGEE. The V and J ends lost 0 bases and 4 bases, in that order; junction bases with no gene match: 0. The CDR3 sequence is 14 residues long.

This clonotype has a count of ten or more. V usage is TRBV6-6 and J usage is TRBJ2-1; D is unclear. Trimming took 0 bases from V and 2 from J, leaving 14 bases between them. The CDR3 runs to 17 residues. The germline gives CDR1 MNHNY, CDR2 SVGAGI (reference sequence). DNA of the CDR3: TGTGCCAGCAGTTACTCGGGCTTCTCCGGTGCCTACAATGAGCAGTTCTTC. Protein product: CASSYSGFSGAYNEQFF.